This paragraph covers one T cell receptor (beta chain) sequence. In the original analysis: Amplification of reference gene primers provided the estimated nucleated cell counts. Measured with immunoSEQ multiplex PCR; TCRdb has only the in-frame clones, and not every one. V and J calls and clone size are as listed in that table; D and trimming were resolved from the DNA. The sample shows about 98,000 clones, 70% to 85% of them seen only once. This entry is derived from a study of blood T cell repertoires in COVID-19. Across the whole study: Whether acute or convalescent, the COVID-19 samples came from the United States, Italy and Spain. The cDNA or gDNA used as material had been derived from T cells, B-cell-depleted T cells, or PBMCs.

Germline CDR1 reads MRHNA; CDR2 reads SNTAGT. The CDR3 runs 13 residues. Deletions cut 4 bases from V and 3 bases from J, with 10 bases between. The sample consisted of peripheral blood. The TCR comes from a man between 65 and 85 years old with active or convalescent COVID-19. This rearrangement joins TRBV6-4 to TRBJ2-7; D remains ambiguous. Here the CDR3 DNA reads TGTGCCAGCAGTGCCCTTTCCTTCTACGAGCAGTACTTC. Amino acids: CASSALSFYEQYF.